Presented here are 17 T cell receptor beta chains from one specimen sequenced in a study of blood T cell repertoires in COVID-19. The assay was immunoSEQ multiplex PCR, and TCRdb's table has in-frame clones only and misses some. The sample has about 270,000 clones, more than 75% seen once; the top ten hold about 2.1%. The source material was peripheral blood. These receptors originate from a woman in her fifties or sixties with acute or convalescent COVID-19.

The chain links TRBV5-1 to TRBJ2-7, with TRBD1 identical over 12 bases. CDR3 length: 14 amino acids. The germline gives CDR1 SGHRS, CDR2 YFSETQ. J gave up 6 bases and V 3 bases, and 4 bases lay outside the gene matches. CDR3 residues: CASSWDRGPSEQYF. The CDR3 DNA is TGCGCCAGCAGCTGGGACAGGGGGCCGAGCGAGCAGTACTTC. The full variable domain, rest sourced from reference TRBV5-1 and TRBJ2-7, is KAGVTQTPRYLIKTRGQQVTLSCSPISGHRSVSWYQQTPGQGLQFLFEYFSETQRNKGNFPGRFSGRQFSNSRSEMNVSTLELGDSALYLCASSWDRGPSEQYFGPGTRLTVT.

The CDR3 DNA sequence: TGCGCCAGCAGCGAATCTGGACAGAAGGAGACCCAGTACTTC. This encodes CASSESGQKETQYF. The chain uses TRBV5-1 and TRBJ2-5, with D perhaps matching TRBD1 (6 bases). V was pared by 4 bases and J by 5 bases, with 15 bases between. The CDR3 has 14 amino acids. CDR1 and CDR2 (germline): SGHRS, YFSETQ. Using reference TRBV5-1 and TRBJ2-5 for the parts outside the CDR3, the full variable domain is KAGVTQTPRYLIKTRGQQVTLSCSPISGHRSVSWYQQTPGQGLQFLFEYFSETQRNKGNFPGRFSGRQFSNSRSEMNVSTLELGDSALYLCASSESGQKETQYFGPGTRLLVL.

V usage is TRBV7-3 and J usage is TRBJ2-2; D not resolved. Trimming shortened V by 5 bases and J by 5 bases, and 15 bases separated the two germline ends. The CDR3 is 15 amino acids. Germline CDR1 reads SGHTA; CDR2 reads FQGTGA. The CDR3 here is CASSAGSGLTGELFF. Here the CDR3 DNA reads TGTGCCAGCAGCGCAGGTTCAGGTTTGACCGGGGAGCTGTTTTTT. Drawing the rest from reference TRBV7-3 and TRBJ2-2, the complete variable domain is GAGVSQTPSNKVTEKGKYVELRCDPISGHTALYWYRQSLGQGPEFLIYFQGTGAADDSGLPNDRFFAVRPEGSVSTLKIQRTERGDSAVYLCASSAGSGLTGELFFGEGSRLTVL.

The chain joins TRBV19 to TRBJ2-1; TRBD2 matches 8 bases. Germline assignment: CDR1 LNHDA and CDR2 SQIVND (reference sequence). This CDR3 contains 15 residues. V dropped 9 bases and J dropped 4; count of bases not matched to a gene: 11. The CDR3 sequence: CASTAGLVAYNEQFF. The CDR3 nucleotides read TGTGCCAGCACCGCGGGACTAGTAGCTTACAATGAGCAGTTCTTC.

This chain links TRBV29-1 with TRBJ1-1; D is unresolved. CDR1 and CDR2 from the germline V gene are SQVTM and ANQGSEA. V was shortened by 7 bases and J by 4 bases, with 13 bases between the two germline ends. The CDR3 is 12 residues long. The CDR3 DNA follows: TGCAGCGCCTGGACGGGGTCCACTGAAGCTTTCTTT. Its protein is CSAWTGSTEAFF.

V and J are TRBV29-1 and TRBJ1-1; 8 nucleotides match TRBD1. The CDR3 sequence is 10 residues long. The germline V gene encodes CDR1 SQVTM and CDR2 ANQGSEA. The V segment lost 4 bases and the J segment 10 bases; nucleotides outside the gene matches: 2. CDR3 sequence reads: CSVGDRSAFF. The CDR3 nucleotides are TGCAGCGTTGGGGACAGGTCAGCTTTCTTT.

The chain links TRBV19 to TRBJ2-5; 14 bases are shared with TRBD2. This CDR3 region has 16 residues. Looked up from germline, CDR1 is LNHDA and CDR2 is SQIVND (reference sequence). J lost 4 bases, V lost 7 bases, and 8 bases had no gene match. In nucleotides, the CDR3 is TGTGCCAGTACCACGGGACTAGCGGGAGTGCCAGAGACCCAGTACTTC. Amino acids: CASTTGLAGVPETQYF.

The chain employs TRBV27 and TRBJ2-1; TRBD1 matches at 7 bases. V gave up 6 bases and J gave up 4 bases; unmatched junction bases: 3. Per the germline V gene, CDR1 is MNHEY and CDR2 is SMNVEV (reference sequence). The CDR3 loop spans 13 amino acids. The CDR3 DNA sequence: TGTGCCAGCAGGTGGGACAGATACAATGAGCAGTTCTTC. Translating gives CASRWDRYNEQFF.

This clone was picked up one time. V usage is TRBV7-3 and J usage is TRBJ1-4, with 8 nucleotides matching TRBD1. The CDR3 is 15 amino acids. The V gene's germline CDR1 is SGHTA and CDR2 FQGTGA. V lost 0 bases, J lost 8 bases, and 5 bases stayed unmatched. In DNA form, the CDR3 reads TGTGCCAGCAGCTTAACCGGGACAGGCTTGGAAAAACTGTTTTTT. Protein product: CASSLTGTGLEKLFF.

The J gene is TRBJ1-6, the V gene TRBV7-3; D gene uncertain. The CDR3 has 13 amino acids. Trimming stripped 2 bases from V and 10 bases from J, with 9 bases between. Per germline, CDR1 SGHTA and CDR2 FQGTGA. The CDR3 loop is CASSLVRVSPLHF. DNA for the CDR3: TGTGCCAGCAGCTTAGTGCGGGTCTCACCCCTCCACTTT.

CDR3 bases: TGTGCCAGCAGCTTAATCGGACAGCCCTACGAGCAGTACTTC. Translated, it gives CASSLIGQPYEQYF. The genes are TRBV3-1 (or the pseudogene TRBV3-2) and TRBJ2-7, with a weak D call TRBD1 (6 bases). CDR3 length: 14 residues. The ends were cut back, 5 bases at V and 2 bases at J, with 13 bases in the middle. Germline V lookup: CDR1 LGHDT, CDR2 YNNKEL (reference sequence).

The rearrangement joins TRBV29-1 to TRBJ2-7; D may correspond to TRBD1 or TRBD2 (6 bases each). Germline assignment: CDR1 SQVTM and CDR2 ANQGSEA. The CDR3 consists of 13 residues. V was shortened by 7 bases and J by 7 bases, with 20 bases between the two germline ends. CDR3 sequence (DNA): TGCAGCGGGGGGGCGGGCGAACGGTGGGAGCAGTACTTC. Encoded protein: CSGGAGERWEQYF.

The J gene is TRBJ1-2, the V gene TRBV28; 10 nucleotides align to TRBD1. The CDR3 contains 15 residues. Germline trimming cut 4 bases from V and 4 bases from J; bases unmatched to any gene: 6. Germline loops: CDR1 MDHEN, CDR2 SYDVKM. The CDR3 coding sequence is TGTGCCAGCAGTTATGGGACAGGGGTGATCTATGGCTACACCTTC. Its translation is CASSYGTGVIYGYTF.

The chain combines TRBV5-1 with TRBJ2-7; the D gene is possibly TRBD1 (5 bases). CDR3 length: 14 amino acids. The germline V gene has CDR1 SGHRS and CDR2 YFSETQ. Trimming took 0 bases from V and 4 from J, leaving 11 bases between them. The DNA of the CDR3 is TGCGCCAGCAGCTTGGACAGGATTCTATACGAGCAGTACTTC. It yields the protein CASSLDRILYEQYF.

The chain combines TRBV24-1 with TRBJ2-3; 12 nucleotides align to TRBD2. The germline V gene has CDR1 KGHDR and CDR2 SFDVKD. J lost 5 bases, V lost 4 bases, and 9 bases had no gene match. The CDR3 loop spans 17 amino acids. The CDR3 region has the DNA TGTGCCACCAGTGACCCCTGGACTAGCGGGAATCGAGATACGCAGTATTTT. It translates to CATSDPWTSGNRDTQYF.

This clone was counted a single time. The V gene is TRBV7-9, the J gene TRBJ1-2, with D unclear. The CDR3 is 13 residues long. The V end lost 2 bases, the J end lost 6 bases, and 10 bases lay between the germline ends. Germline V gene sequence: CDR1 SEHNR, CDR2 FQNEAQ (reference sequence). CDR3 residues: CASSLLAGDGYTF. CDR3 DNA: TGTGCCAGCAGCTTATTAGCTGGTGATGGCTACACCTTC.

This clone was recorded a few times. The chain's CDR3 is CASSAGTNNEQFF. The DNA of the CDR3 is TGTGCCAGCAGCGCCGGGACTAATAATGAGCAGTTCTTC. V gene TRBV6-4 combines with J gene TRBJ2-1, with 7 bases lining up with TRBD2. Germline V gene data show CDR1 as MRHNA and CDR2 as SNTAGT. The CDR3 runs 13 residues. Trimming took 6 bases from V and 7 from J; bases not matched to a gene: 6.